This TCR beta chain was identified during a study of OX40 agonist ivuxolimab in advanced cancers. Study background: Averaging 60 years in age, with a range of about 20 to 90, the cohort was more than 75% male.

The germline V gene has CDR1 MDHEN and CDR2 SYDVKM. The CDR3 runs 16 residues. Trimming pared 6 bases from V and 4 bases from J, leaving 21 bases between. Here immunoSEQ multiplex PCR was the method, and the copy in TCRdb shows in-frame clones only, minus some. This table has 60,000 to 90,000 clones, approximately 80% appearing once. The receptor was derived from an adult with an advanced solid tumor such as melanoma, head and neck, liver or kidney cancer. The specimen comprised CD4+ or CD8+ T cells sorted from blood, sampled in a trial of the OX40 agonist ivuxolimab. This rearrangement joins TRBV28 to TRBJ1-2, with TRBD1 as a possible D gene (5 bases). Here the CDR3 reads CASSDTSRKRGYGYTF. The CDR3 DNA follows: TGTGCCAGCAGCGACACTTCAAGGAAAAGGGGCTATGGCTACACCTTC.